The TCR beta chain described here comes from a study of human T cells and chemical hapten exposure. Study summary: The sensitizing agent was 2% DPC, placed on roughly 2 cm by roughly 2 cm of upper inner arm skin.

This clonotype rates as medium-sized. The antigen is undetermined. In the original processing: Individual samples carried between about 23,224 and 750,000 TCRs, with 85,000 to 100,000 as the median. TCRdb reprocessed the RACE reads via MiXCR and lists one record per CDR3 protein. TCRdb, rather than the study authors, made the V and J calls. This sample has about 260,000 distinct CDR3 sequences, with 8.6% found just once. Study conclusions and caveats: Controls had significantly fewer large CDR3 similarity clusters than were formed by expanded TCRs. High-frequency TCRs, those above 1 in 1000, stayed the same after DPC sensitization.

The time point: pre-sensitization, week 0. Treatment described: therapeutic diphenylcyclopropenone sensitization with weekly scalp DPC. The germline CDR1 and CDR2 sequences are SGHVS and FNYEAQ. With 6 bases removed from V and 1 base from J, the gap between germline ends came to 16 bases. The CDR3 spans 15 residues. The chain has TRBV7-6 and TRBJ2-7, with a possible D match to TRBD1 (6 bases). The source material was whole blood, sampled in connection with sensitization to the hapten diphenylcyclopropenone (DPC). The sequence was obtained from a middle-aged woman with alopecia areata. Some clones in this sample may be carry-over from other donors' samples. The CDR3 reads CASRPGDIASYEQYF. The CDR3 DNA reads TGTGCCAGCAGACCAGGGGACATCGCTTCCTACGAGCAGTACTTC.